Reported below is one T cell receptor beta chain. Its cognate antigen is unknown. This sample is part of a study of cytomegalovirus exposure and HLA in healthy donors. For the study at large: About 180 million T cells yielded over 90 million unique TCR beta sequences in earlier analysis.

The CDR3 sequence is 15 residues long. V lost 8 bases, J lost 0 bases, and 17 bases lay in between. Germline V CDR1 and CDR2: SNHLY, FYNNEI. The PCR contained 60 Vbeta and 13 Jbeta primers. TCRdb keeps only in-frame clones here, not all; method: immunoSEQ multiplex PCR. This repertoire shows some 140,000 clones, around 83% found once; its top ten account for roughly 1.3%. Notes on the study in general: About 87% or about 30% of the time was how often most TCR beta V segments were productive, according to an earlier analysis.

The specimen was PBMCs. The TCR was taken from a male donor in good health and CMV-seropositive. This chain joins TRBV2 and TRBJ2-7; D not resolved. In DNA form, the CDR3 reads TGTGCCAGCGGGCCACTGGGCCCGAGCTCCTACGAGCAGTACTTC. Residues: CASGPLGPSSYEQYF.